The 27 T cell receptor beta chains presented below share a single source sample, sequenced in a study of blood T cell repertoires in COVID-19. TCRdb keeps only in-frame clones here, not all; method: immunoSEQ multiplex PCR. The sample shows 350,000 to 400,000 clones, roughly 86% of them seen only once. The sequencing input was PBMCs or T cells enriched from blood (not recorded which). The receptor set was obtained from a middle-aged man in a cohort exposed to, infected with or recovered from COVID-19 (not recorded which).

The chain recombines TRBV7-8 with TRBJ1-1; D is uncertain. The CDR3 is 14 residues long. Trimming pared 2 bases from V and 5 bases from J, leaving 12 bases between. Germline lookup yields CDR1 SGHVS and CDR2 FQNEAQ. This CDR3 reads CASSLPLTRTEAFF. The CDR3 DNA reads as TGTGCCAGCAGCTTACCCCTGACTAGGACTGAAGCTTTCTTT.

The V and J genes are TRBV11-2 and TRBJ2-3, with D hard to call. The V and J ends lost 5 bases and 2 bases respectively, with 2 bases between them. The CDR3 contains 11 residues. Germline CDR1 is SGHAT and CDR2 is FQNNGV. DNA of the CDR3: TGTGCCAGCAGCCACACAGATACGCAGTATTTT. It is translated as CASSHTDTQYF.

The chain joins TRBV27 to TRBJ1-6; 9 bases are a match to TRBD1. After removal of 6 bases from V and 3 bases from J, the junction contained 6 bases not matched to a gene. The CDR3 is made up of 16 amino acids. Germline V gene lookup returns CDR1 MNHEY and CDR2 SMNVEV (reference sequence). CDR3 in amino acids: CASRPQGAFYNSPLHF. The CDR3 DNA is TGTGCCAGCAGACCACAGGGGGCATTCTATAATTCACCCCTCCACTTT.

V usage is TRBV5-5 and J usage is TRBJ1-6; tentative D call: TRBD1 (5 bases). V was shortened by 0 bases and J by 8 bases, with 15 bases between the two germline ends. CDR3 length: 16 residues. Germline CDR1 reads SGHKS; CDR2 reads YYEKEE (reference sequence). CDR3 loop: CASSLDLGRVDSPLHF. The CDR3 nucleotides read TGTGCCAGCAGCTTGGATTTGGGCAGGGTGGATTCACCCCTCCACTTT.

The CDR3 DNA sequence: TGTGCCAGCAGTGCAGATCAGGGGGCGGGCTACGAGCAGTACTTC. Translation: CASSADQGAGYEQYF. The chain joins TRBV9 to TRBJ2-7; 8 nucleotides align to TRBD1. Germline V gives CDR1 SGDLS, CDR2 YYNGEE. Trimming at V came to 5 bases and at J to 3 bases, leaving 10 bases not matched to a gene. This CDR3 region has 15 residues.

About this clone itself: Other DNA sequences in the same sample also yield this CDR3. CDR3 region: CASSLDSGNTEAFF. The DNA for the CDR3 is TGCGCCAGCAGCTTGGATAGCGGGAACACTGAAGCTTTCTTT. The chain carries TRBV5-1 and TRBJ1-1; the D is unclear. The V gene lost 0 bases and the J gene lost 1 base, with 7 bases spanning the gap. The CDR3 has 14 residues. Germline V CDR1 and CDR2: SGHRS, YFSETQ. The complete variable domain, with remaining parts taken from reference TRBV5-1 and TRBJ1-1, reads KAGVTQTPRYLIKTRGQQVTLSCSPISGHRSVSWYQQTPGQGLQFLFEYFSETQRNKGNFPGRFSGRQFSNSRSEMNVSTLELGDSALYLCASSLDSGNTEAFFGQGTRLTVV.

Only one count was recorded for this clone. This rearrangement joins TRBV6-2 or TRBV6-3 to TRBJ2-1; maybe TRBD1 (6 bases). The germline V gene has CDR1 MNHEY and CDR2 SVGEGT. The CDR3 totals 12 residues. Trimming removed 4 bases at V and 10 bases at J, with 11 bases between. CDR3 in DNA: TGTGCCAGCAGTTCCCAGGGGTGGGAGCAGTTCTTC. Translating it yields CASSSQGWEQFF.

The chain recombines TRBV3-1 (or the pseudogene TRBV3-2) with TRBJ1-5; TRBD1 might be the D (6 bases). The CDR3 contains 15 residues. Germline CDR1 is LGHDT and CDR2 is YNNKEL (reference sequence). V lost 5 bases, J lost 1 base, and 12 bases lay in between. This CDR3 reads CASSKNRESNQPQHF. In DNA, the CDR3 is TGTGCCAGCAGCAAAAACAGGGAGAGCAATCAGCCCCAGCATTTT.

The rearrangement links TRBV6-1 to TRBJ1-2, with D unclear. Germline V gene lookup returns CDR1 MNHNS and CDR2 SASEGT. The CDR3 is made up of 12 amino acids. The V end was cut by 3 bases, the J end by 5 bases, with 7 bases between. The CDR3 DNA sequence: TGTGCCAGCAGTGAGAATACTTATGGCTACACCTTC. Its translation is CASSENTYGYTF.

This sequence joins TRBV29-1 and TRBJ2-2, with 8 nucleotides matching TRBD1. The CDR3 length is 14 residues. Germline V lookup: CDR1 SQVTM, CDR2 ANQGSEA. Losses at the gene ends were 6 bases for V and 5 bases for J; bases not matched to a gene: 8. The CDR3 coding sequence is TGCAGCGTCGCCGGACAGGGTCGAACCGGGGAGCTGTTTTTT. Translated, it gives CSVAGQGRTGELFF.

The V gene is TRBV24-1, the J gene TRBJ2-3, with D possibly TRBD2 on 7 matching bases. CDR3 length equals 13 residues. Germline-derived CDR1 and CDR2 are KGHDR and SFDVKD. V dropped 10 bases and J dropped 4 bases, with 14 bases sitting between them. The chain's CDR3 is CATNREGADTQYF. DNA of the CDR3: TGTGCCACAAACAGGGAGGGCGCAGATACGCAGTATTTT.

V and J are TRBV28 and TRBJ1-2; D might be TRBD1 (6 bases). CDR1 and CDR2 (germline): MDHEN, SYDVKM. The CDR3 is 13 residues long. Trimming took 6 bases from V and 5 from J, leaving 13 bases between them. The CDR3 bases are TGTGCCAGCAGCCGAGACAGGTCATATGGCTACACCTTC. This gives the protein CASSRDRSYGYTF.

CDR3 sequence: CAIRAGNQETQYF. CDR3 DNA sequence: TGTGCCATCCGTGCGGGCAATCAAGAGACCCAGTACTTC. The chain is built from TRBV27 and TRBJ2-5; weak D call: TRBD2 (5 bases). V lost 10 bases and J lost 2, with 14 bases in between. Germline CDR1 and CDR2: MNHEY and SMNVEV (reference sequence). The CDR3 spans 13 residues.

The chain combines TRBV3-1 (or the pseudogene TRBV3-2) with TRBJ1-1, with D possibly being TRBD1 (6 bases). This CDR3 region has 16 residues. V was trimmed by 1 base and J by 1 base, leaving 13 bases between them. Germline V gives CDR1 LGHDT, CDR2 YNNKEL (reference sequence). The CDR3 loop is CASSQVAGRGNTEAFF. For the CDR3, the DNA is TGTGCCAGCAGCCAAGTAGCTGGCAGGGGGAACACTGAAGCTTTCTTT.

The chain combines TRBV2 with TRBJ2-1; 8 bases are a match to TRBD2. Germline CDR1 and CDR2: SNHLY and FYNNEI. This CDR3 spans 14 amino acids. The V and J ends lost 7 bases and 5 bases, in that order; junction bases with no gene match: 7. The CDR3 protein is CASKPGLGHNEQFF. DNA for the CDR3: TGTGCCAGCAAACCGGGACTAGGACACAATGAGCAGTTCTTC.

The J gene is TRBJ2-1, the V gene TRBV18; 9 positions agree with TRBD1. The germline CDR1 and CDR2 sequences are KGHSH and LQKENI. The CDR3 runs 13 residues. V lost 6 bases and J lost 9; bases outside the gene matches: 6. CDR3 nucleotide sequence: TGTGCCAGCTCCGGGACAGGGTTTACTGAGCAGTTCTTC. It yields the protein CASSGTGFTEQFF.

The chain links TRBV19 to TRBJ2-1; TRBD1 aligns across 9 bases. The CDR3 totals 14 residues. Germline CDR1 is LNHDA and CDR2 is SQIVND (reference sequence). The trim removed 7 bases at V and 4 bases at J, leaving 5 bases unmatched. CDR3 nucleotides: TGTGCCAGTAAGAGACAGGGGGAATACAATGAGCAGTTCTTC. It specifies CASKRQGEYNEQFF.

This clone has only one observation. The genes are TRBV5-1 and TRBJ1-2; D gene ambiguous. CDR1 and CDR2 from the germline V gene are SGHRS and YFSETQ. The length of the CDR3 is 16 residues. Trimming took 4 bases from V and 1 from J, leaving 17 bases between them. CDR3 sequence (DNA): TGCGCCAGCAGCCCGGGTCTCCCGTATATTAACTATGGCTACACCTTC. As protein: CASSPGLPYINYGYTF.

The chain uses TRBV7-9 and TRBJ2-2; the match to TRBD2 covers 8 bases. Germline CDR1 SEHNR, CDR2 FQNEAQ (reference sequence). V gave up 0 bases and J gave up 5 bases; unmatched junction bases: 5. The CDR3 is 16 amino acids. CDR3 in amino acids: CASSLASGVNTGELFF. The CDR3 region has the DNA TGTGCCAGCAGCTTAGCTAGCGGGGTGAATACCGGGGAGCTGTTTTTT. Full variable domain (outside the CDR3, taken from reference TRBV7-9 and TRBJ2-2): DTGVSQNPRHKITKRGQNVTFRCDPISEHNRLYWYRQTLGQGPEFLTYFQNEAQLEKSRLLSDRFSAERPKGSFSTLEIQRTEQGDSAMYLCASSLASGVNTGELFFGEGSRLTVL.

This chain joins TRBV19 and TRBJ2-7, with TRBD2 matching 8 bases. The germline gives CDR1 LNHDA, CDR2 SQIVND (reference sequence). The CDR3 is 17 amino acids. V lost 4 bases to trimming and J lost 4 bases; unmatched junction nucleotides: 15. In DNA form, the CDR3 reads TGTGCCAGTAGTAACCTCGGGAGGGACCCCAGTTCGTACGAGCAGTACTTC. This sequence encodes CASSNLGRDPSSYEQYF. Supplemented by reference TRBV19 and TRBJ2-7, the full variable domain reads DGGITQSPKYLFRKEGQNVTLSCEQNLNHDAMYWYRQDPGQGLRLIYYSQIVNDFQKGDIAEGYSVSREKKESFPLTVTSAQKNPTAFYLCASSNLGRDPSSYEQYFGPGTRLTVT.

The gene calls are TRBV4-2 and TRBJ1-3; D gene unclear. The V end lost 0 bases, the J end lost 4 bases, and 10 bases lay between the germline ends. The CDR3 covers 15 residues. Germline CDR1 reads LGHNA; CDR2 reads YNFKEQ. CDR3 nucleotide sequence: TGTGCCAGCAGCCAAGAACACCTGCTCGGAAACACCATATATTTT. This encodes CASSQEHLLGNTIYF.

The chain carries TRBV24-1 and TRBJ2-3, with TRBD2 identical over 10 bases. V was clipped by 1 base and J by 1 base; unmatched bases: 1. The CDR3 runs 16 residues. Germline loops: CDR1 KGHDR, CDR2 SFDVKD. The CDR3 DNA reads TGTGCCACCAGTGATTTCGGGACTAGCGGCACAGATACGCAGTATTTT. Its protein is CATSDFGTSGTDTQYF.

The chain is built from TRBV5-1 and TRBJ1-1; no firm D call. Germline lookup yields CDR1 SGHRS and CDR2 YFSETQ. CDR3 size: 12 residues. The V end was cut by 3 bases, the J end by 7 bases, with 10 bases between. As DNA, the CDR3 is TGCGCCAGCAGCTGGAGGACGGGTGAAGCTTTCTTT. This codes for CASSWRTGEAFF.

The chain uses TRBV19 and TRBJ2-3; a weak D match, TRBD2 (6 bases). This CDR3 has 14 residues. Germline-derived CDR1 and CDR2 are LNHDA and SQIVND (reference sequence). Trimming cost V 4 bases and J 3 bases, with 11 bases left between them. This CDR3 is CASSRLDYTDTQYF. CDR3 DNA: TGTGCCAGTAGTAGACTAGATTATACAGATACGCAGTATTTT.

The gene calls are TRBV30 and TRBJ2-7; 8 bases align to TRBD2. This CDR3 has 12 amino acids. In germline, CDR1 is GTSNPN, CDR2 SVGIG (reference sequence). V lost 0 bases and J lost 7; bases outside the gene matches: 2. The CDR3 DNA follows: TGTGCCTGGAGTGTAACGGGAGGGGAGCAGTACTTC. Encoded protein: CAWSVTGGEQYF. The full variable domain, its missing parts supplied by reference TRBV30 and TRBJ2-7, is SQTIHQWPATLVQPVGSPLSLECTVEGTSNPNLYWYRQAAGRGLQLLFYSVGIGQISSEVPQNLSASRPQDRQFILSSKKLLLSDSGFYLCAWSVTGGEQYFGPGTRLTVT.

The chain is built from TRBV10-3 and TRBJ2-4, with 7 positions matching TRBD1. The junction had 11 bases not matched to a gene; V was cut back by 6 bases and J by 9 bases. The CDR3 length is 14 residues. CDR1 ENHRY and CDR2 SYGVKD come from the germline V gene. The CDR3 protein is CAISPTLDRAIQYF. Written as DNA, the CDR3 is TGTGCCATCAGCCCAACCCTCGACAGGGCCATTCAGTACTTC.

The chain has TRBV29-1 and TRBJ1-1, with a weak D call TRBD1 (6 bases). Germline V gives CDR1 SQVTM, CDR2 ANQGSEA. The CDR3 contains 14 residues. Trimming removed 6 bases from V and 1 base from J, with 15 bases in between. CDR3 region: CSVPSGDANTEAFF. For the CDR3, the DNA is TGCAGCGTCCCCTCAGGGGATGCGAACACTGAAGCTTTCTTT.